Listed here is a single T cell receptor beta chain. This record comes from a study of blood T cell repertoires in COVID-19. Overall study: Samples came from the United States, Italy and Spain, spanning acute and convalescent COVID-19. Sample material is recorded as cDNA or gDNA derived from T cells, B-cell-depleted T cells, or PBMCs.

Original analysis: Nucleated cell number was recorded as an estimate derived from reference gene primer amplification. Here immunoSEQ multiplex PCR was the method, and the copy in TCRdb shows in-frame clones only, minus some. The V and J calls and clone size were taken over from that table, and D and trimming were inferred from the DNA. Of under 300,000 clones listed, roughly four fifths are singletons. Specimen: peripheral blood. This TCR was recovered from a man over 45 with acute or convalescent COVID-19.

CDR3 nucleotides: TGCAGCGTTTCGGGGTTTGACAGGGGGCTATCTTACGAGCAGTACTTC. Its protein product is CSVSGFDRGLSYEQYF. This rearrangement joins TRBV29-1 to TRBJ2-7, with 10 bases identical to TRBD1. The junction had 14 bases not matched to a gene; V was cut back by 5 bases and J by 4 bases. CDR1 SQVTM and CDR2 ANQGSEA come from the germline V gene. This CDR3 is built from 16 residues.